The next 20 T cell receptor beta chains were all read from a single sample in a study of T-cell memory formation after mild COVID-19. TCRdb redid the calling of the 5' RACE reads with MiXCR, one entry per CDR3 protein. The table shows approximately 490,000 distinct CDR3 sequences, with over 20% occurring only once. The sequenced sample consisted of PBMCs or a T cell subset sorted from them (not recorded which). Receptors originate from an adult woman who had mild COVID-19 (a few samples of this study predate the infection). Cell type and time point are not known.

V is TRBV29-1 and J is TRBJ1-2; tentatively, D is TRBD1 (6 bases). The length of the CDR3 is 15 residues. The germline V gene has CDR1 SQVTM and CDR2 ANQGSEA. Deletions cut 7 bases from V and 0 bases from J, with 18 bases between. The CDR3 coding sequence is TGCAGCGGCGCGGGCATGGGGGCAGCTAACTATGGCTACACCTTC. It specifies CSGAGMGAANYGYTF.

In its sample, this clonotype was seen many times. V and J are TRBV5-1 and TRBJ2-7, with D perhaps given as TRBD1 or TRBD2 (6 bases each). Trimming cost V 2 bases and J 0 bases, with 9 bases left between them. The CDR3 contains 14 residues. Germline V lookup: CDR1 SGHRS, CDR2 YFSETQ. This CDR3 is CASSFSGASYEQYF. In DNA, the CDR3 is TGCGCCAGCAGCTTTTCGGGGGCCTCCTACGAGCAGTACTTC.

The chain employs TRBV11-2 and TRBJ1-1, with 8 nucleotides matching TRBD1. There are 12 residues in the CDR3. The germline V gene has CDR1 SGHAT and CDR2 FQNNGV. Trimming removed 6 bases from V and 9 bases from J; junction bases left unmatched: 6. The CDR3 DNA reads as TGTGCCAGCAGTCCGGACAGGGCACAAGCTTTCTTT. As protein: CASSPDRAQAFF.

This clonotype has a handful of counts. The J gene is TRBJ2-5, the V gene TRBV2; weak D call: TRBD1 (6 bases). V lost 7 bases to trimming and J lost 2 bases, with 17 bases between them. The CDR3 length is 15 residues. Germline values: CDR1 SNHLY, CDR2 FYNNEI. The CDR3 nucleotides are TGTGCCAGCACGTTTGGGTCGGGGACACAAGAGACCCAGTACTTC. This codes for CASTFGSGTQETQYF.

There are a few counts of this clonotype. The chain employs TRBV4-1 and TRBJ1-2; 10 bases are a match to TRBD1. This CDR3 is built from 16 residues. J lost 8 bases, V lost 0 bases, and 9 bases had no gene match. Germline assignment: CDR1 MGHRA and CDR2 YSYEKL. This chain's CDR3 is CASSQDTADRGAGYTF. Here the CDR3 DNA reads TGCGCCAGCAGCCAAGATACGGCGGACAGGGGGGCCGGCTACACCTTC.

The J gene is TRBJ2-1, the V gene TRBV6-5; D uncertain. There are 16 residues in the CDR3. Germline CDR1 and CDR2: MNHEY and SVGAGI. The ends were cut back, 2 bases at V and 1 base at J, with 12 bases in the middle. The CDR3 sequence: CASSYRHILSYNEQFF. In DNA, the CDR3 is TGTGCCAGCAGTTACAGGCACATACTATCCTACAATGAGCAGTTCTTC.

This clonotype has ten or more counts. The chain employs TRBV7-9 and TRBJ2-5, with 7 bases fitting TRBD1. The J segment lost 3 bases and the V segment lost 1 base, leaving 2 bases of the junction unmatched. Germline lookup yields CDR1 SEHNR and CDR2 FQNEAQ (reference sequence). This CDR3 region has 14 residues. DNA for the CDR3: TGTGCCAGCAGCTTAGACAGGGGCAAAGAGACCCAGTACTTC. Translation gives CASSLDRGKETQYF.

The chain couples TRBV13 to TRBJ2-3, with 9 positions matching TRBD2. Germline V CDR1 and CDR2: PRHDT, FYEKMQ (reference sequence). The CDR3 extends over 17 amino acids. Unmatched junction bases numbered 12, after V lost 5 bases and J lost 3 bases. CDR3 protein: CASSPASGGSRTDTQYF. The CDR3 bases are TGTGCCAGCAGCCCCGCGAGCGGGGGGAGTCGAACAGATACGCAGTATTTT.

The sample holds many counts of this clonotype. The V gene is TRBV18, the J gene TRBJ2-7; 9 bases match TRBD1. Unmatched junction bases numbered 4, after V lost 4 bases and J lost 3 bases. The CDR3 spans 14 residues. Germline loops: CDR1 KGHSH, CDR2 LQKENI. The DNA for the CDR3 is TGTGCCAGCTCACGGTCGACAGGGGGCTACGAGCAGTACTTC. As protein: CASSRSTGGYEQYF. Supplemented by reference TRBV18 and TRBJ2-7, the full variable domain reads NAGVMQNPRHLVRRRGQEARLRCSPMKGHSHVYWYRQLPEEGLKFMVYLQKENIIDESGMPKERFSAEFPKEGPSILRIQQVVRGDSAAYFCASSRSTGGYEQYFGPGTRLTVT.

The chain is built from TRBV7-2 and TRBJ2-5, with 8 nucleotides matching TRBD2. This CDR3 region has 15 residues. After removal of 4 bases from V and 9 bases from J, the junction contained 13 bases not matched to a gene. Germline V gene lookup returns CDR1 SGHTA and CDR2 FQGNSA. The CDR3 nucleotides read TGTGCCAGCAGCTCCGGGGGGGCTAGCCGGTTGTCCCAGTACTTC. This sequence encodes CASSSGGASRLSQYF.

This clonotype has just a few counts. In DNA form, the CDR3 reads TGTGCCAGCAGTTCCATCCTAGCGGGAAGCACAGATACGCAGTATTTT. This translates into CASSSILAGSTDTQYF. The V call is TRBV12-3 or TRBV12-4, the J call TRBJ2-3, with TRBD2 matching 9 bases. The CDR3 spans 16 residues. The V segment lost 4 bases and the J segment 0 bases; nucleotides outside the gene matches: 5.

This clonotype showed up just a few times. This rearrangement joins TRBV9 to TRBJ1-1, with 10 bases aligning to TRBD1. The ends lost 4 bases at V and 3 bases at J; junction bases unmatched: 9. Per the germline V gene, CDR1 is SGDLS and CDR2 is YYNGEE. CDR3 size: 16 residues. The CDR3 DNA is TGTGCCAGCAGCCTAAACCGGGACAGGGGTGACACTGAAGCTTTCTTT. It translates to CASSLNRDRGDTEAFF.

V usage is TRBV9 and J usage is TRBJ2-3, with a possible D match to TRBD2 (7 bases). Germline CDR1 reads SGDLS; CDR2 reads YYNGEE. This CDR3 region has 14 residues. V dropped 3 bases and J dropped 4 bases, with 12 bases sitting between them. The CDR3: CASSATGGPDTQYF. DNA of the CDR3: TGTGCCAGCAGCGCTACGGGGGGCCCAGATACGCAGTATTTT.

This clonotype occurred a few times. J is TRBJ2-2 and V is TRBV5-1, with 8 nucleotides matching TRBD1. Trimming cost V 6 bases and J 6 bases; bases outside gene matches: 7. From germline, CDR1 is SGHRS and CDR2 YFSETQ. The CDR3 extends over 14 amino acids. DNA for the CDR3: TGCGCCAGCAAGACCCGGACAGGGTCCGGGGAGCTGTTTTTT. This sequence encodes CASKTRTGSGELFF. The whole variable domain, filled in from reference TRBV5-1 and TRBJ2-2, reads KAGVTQTPRYLIKTRGQQVTLSCSPISGHRSVSWYQQTPGQGLQFLFEYFSETQRNKGNFPGRFSGRQFSNSRSEMNVSTLELGDSALYLCASKTRTGSGELFFGEGSRLTVL.

This clonotype came up a few times. The rearrangement links TRBV20-1 to TRBJ2-1; TRBD2 matches 14 bases. V was clipped by 7 bases and J by 5 bases; unmatched bases: 4. Germline V gives CDR1 DFQATT, CDR2 SNEGSKA (reference sequence). CDR3 length: 14 amino acids. The CDR3 DNA sequence: TGCAGTGTTAGGACTAGCGGGAGGAACAATGAGCAGTTCTTC. It encodes CSVRTSGRNNEQFF.

This clonotype has more than one count but fewer than ten. The J gene is TRBJ2-2, the V gene TRBV29-1; maybe TRBD1 (6 bases). The CDR3 is 12 residues long. CDR1 and CDR2 (germline): SQVTM, ANQGSEA. V was trimmed by 7 bases and J by 1 base, leaving 7 bases between them. The CDR3 nucleotides are TGCAGCGGGGGACAGAACACCGGGGAGCTGTTTTTT. It is translated as CSGGQNTGELFF.

The gene calls are TRBV2 and TRBJ1-1; D is uncertain. The CDR3 covers 17 residues. Germline CDR1 is SNHLY and CDR2 is FYNNEI. Between the trimmed V and J ends, which lost 5 bases and 4 bases, there was a span of 23 bases. Written as DNA, the CDR3 is TGTGCCAGCAGTATAACAAAGAATGGCGGTTATCGCACTGAAGCTTTCTTT. Residues: CASSITKNGGYRTEAFF.

This clonotype was counted only a few times. In DNA, the CDR3 is TGTGCCAGCAGCCCCTGGACAGGCCCCTCTGGGGCCAACGTCCTGACTTTC. Residues: CASSPWTGPSGANVLTF. This chain uses TRBV7-2 with TRBJ2-6; TRBD1 aligns across 7 bases. This CDR3 has 17 residues. Germline trimming cut 5 bases from V and 0 bases from J; bases unmatched to any gene: 7. Germline V gene sequence: CDR1 SGHTA, CDR2 FQGNSA.

This clonotype was recorded a few times. This rearrangement joins TRBV5-4 to TRBJ1-2; 7 bases fit TRBD1. This CDR3 comprises 13 residues. J was trimmed by 4 bases and V by 4 bases; bases with no gene match: 4. Germline-derived CDR1 and CDR2 are SGHNT and YYREEE (reference sequence). The CDR3 DNA is TGTGCCAGCAGCGCCGGGACAGTCTATGGCTACACCTTC. Residues: CASSAGTVYGYTF.

The chain recombines TRBV3-1 with TRBJ2-7, with D tentatively TRBD2 (6 bases). Germline CDR1 LGHDT, CDR2 YNNKEL (reference sequence). The ends were cut back, 0 bases at V and 2 bases at J, with 8 bases in the middle. The CDR3 contains 14 residues. DNA of the CDR3: TGTGCCAGCAGCCAAGATCTAGCGCCCTACGAGCAGTACTTC. Protein product: CASSQDLAPYEQYF.